This T cell receptor (beta chain) was profiled in a study of memory CD8 T cells in hepatitis C reinfection (dated by TCRdb to about 2017). Study-level background: Among the donors, a few cleared two back-to-back HCV infections on their own, whereas two got rid of a primary infection but ended up chronically infected after reinfection. HCV reinfection was defined as a positive HCV RNA test following two negative tests taken at least 60 days apart. Samples from before reinfection were taken anywhere from 55 to 20 weeks prior to reinfection being detected. Across an HCV reinfection episode in about 5 donors, the study followed the TCR beta repertoire of virus-specific CD8 T cells over time. Between about 2008 and 2012, several reinfection cases with stored pre-reinfection samples were identified. In the reinfection study, participants who had previously resolved an HCV infection were followed up every 3 months.

V trim: 1 base; J trim: 5 bases; unmatched bases: 12. Inclusive of the bounding cysteine and phenylalanine, the CDR3 is 17 residues long. Only CDR3 DNA remains: 51 bases, in frame from the first base. CDR1 SGHVS and CDR2 FNYEAQ were looked up in the germline V gene. Comments on this clone: This clone's antigen is unknown. Nothing much larger sits one base from this clone, and base qualities are not available.

The library was prepared using the immunoSEQ multiplex PCR assay. Genomic DNA was extracted from sorted cells, and the TCR beta V, D and J regions were sequenced by Adaptive Biotechnologies' automated high-throughput method. A two-step, bias-controlled multiplex PCR was used to amplify the CDR3 regions. Amplified TCR beta libraries were sequenced on an Illumina instrument. Per the authors' processing: Demultiplexed reads were processed to reduce amplification and sequencing bias, and CDR3 sequences were assigned to gene families using the IMGT database. Repertoire data were analyzed with ImmunoSEQ software version 2.0. Out-of-frame sequences and sequences containing stop codons in the CDR3 were removed from the clonotype lists. Clonotypes with a frequency below 0.01% were excluded because such clonotypes corresponded to less than one cell. Richness was calculated by dividing observed richness by the number of input cells, and evenness was calculated by dividing Shannon entropy by the log of observed richness. Repertoire diversity and the similarity between time points were measured using Simpson diversity and Morisita-Horn overlap indices. Clonotypes were sorted into dominant (>1%), sub-dominant (0.5-0.99%), low abundance (0.1-0.49%) or lowest abundance (<0.1%) groups. A germline index was derived by subtracting total nucleotide additions from total CDR3 length and dividing the result by total CDR3 length. Drawn from immuneACCESS, this table holds only the in-frame rearrangements with V and J called that TCRdb kept. Clones are partly lost; checked studies trace under half to an unresolved V gene and leave the rest unexplained. V, J and clone size derive from that table, while D and trimming were established from the DNA sequence. The sample records under 60,000 clones, nearly 90% of which are singletons. The ten largest clones capture more than 0.8% of the sample.

The time point label, read with the paper, signifies: pre-reinfection, 55 to 20 weeks before reinfection detection. TCR sequencing was performed on the sorted cells directly ex vivo, without any in vitro expansion beforehand. Donors were people who inject drugs enrolled in the Montreal Acute Hepatitis C Cohort Study (HEPCO) in Canada. Total naive CD8 T cells, sorted as viable CD3+ CD8+ CD45RO-, came from a couple of donors at all three reinfection time points as controls. Before sorting, cryopreserved peripheral blood mononuclear cells were thawed and used as the source for purifying CD8 T cells. The MACS CD8+ T cell Isolation Kit was used to enrich CD8 T cells by negative selection. Cells were sorted on a BD FACSAria II sorter using FACSDiva software, and FlowJo was used for data analysis. The full study reports these points: Because only four to six donors were included, definitive conclusions about public clonotypes linked to secondary clearance could not be reached by the study.

The V and J genes are TRBV7-6 and TRBJ2-5; 8 middle bases align to TRBD1. This sequence originates from a man aged 18 to 30 with hepatitis C virus infection. Sequencing used naive CD8+ T cells sorted from blood. The sample's cell subset or site, from its label and the paper: total naive CD8+CD45RO- T cells. In nucleotides, the sequence is TGTGCCAGCAGCTTAGATGTCGTTCAGGGGGCGGGGGAGACCCAGTACTTC. This gives the protein CASSLDVVQGAGETQYF.